A single sample is the source of the 31 T cell receptor beta chains below, sequenced in a study of blood T cell repertoires in COVID-19. Profiling relied on immunoSEQ multiplex PCR, and the TCRdb table lists in-frame clones only, not all of them. The table lists some 44,000 clones, 70% to 90% of them singletons, with about 2.4% in the top ten. The material sequenced was peripheral blood. The receptors shown here come from a human donor in a cohort sampled during active COVID-19.

The rearrangement uses TRBV19 and TRBJ2-1, with D perhaps TRBD2 (7 bases). CDR1 LNHDA and CDR2 SQIVND come from the germline V gene (reference sequence). The CDR3 is 14 residues long. Trimming left V 4 bases short and J 7 bases short, with 14 bases between. The CDR3 reads CASSTGGRGNEQFF. DNA for the CDR3: TGTGCCAGTAGTACGGGGGGCCGGGGGAATGAGCAGTTCTTC.

This chain connects TRBV5-6 to TRBJ1-4; D gene ambiguous. V was shortened by 6 bases and J by 4 bases, with 10 bases between the two germline ends. This CDR3 region has 13 residues. Germline-derived CDR1 and CDR2 are SGHDT and YYEEEE. CDR3 sequence (DNA): TGTGCCAGCATGGACTGGGTTAATGAAAAACTGTTTTTT. It encodes CASMDWVNEKLFF.

The chain employs TRBV27 and TRBJ2-3; D possibly corresponds to TRBD2 (6 bases). Germline loops: CDR1 MNHEY, CDR2 SMNVEV (reference sequence). The CDR3 spans 13 residues. V lost 11 bases and J 1 base, leaving 13 bases between the germline ends. DNA for the CDR3: TGTGCCGGACGAAGGGAGGGCACAGATACGCAGTATTTT. As protein: CAGRREGTDTQYF.

The CDR3: CASSQDQSVPYGYTF. CDR3 coding DNA: TGCGCCAGCAGCCAAGATCAATCGGTCCCCTATGGCTACACCTTC. The chain carries TRBV4-1 and TRBJ1-2; no clear D gene. The CDR3 sequence is 15 residues long. V was cut by 0 bases and J by 4 bases, with 12 bases left in between. The germline V gene has CDR1 MGHRA and CDR2 YSYEKL.

The chain combines TRBV19 with TRBJ2-7; TRBD1 matches 10 bases. The CDR3 runs 16 residues. In germline, CDR1 is LNHDA, CDR2 SQIVND (reference sequence). V gave up 6 bases and J gave up 4 bases; unmatched junction bases: 12. DNA for the CDR3: TGTGCCAGTAGCCCCGGGAGGGACAGGGGCGATTACGAGCAGTACTTC. Translating gives CASSPGRDRGDYEQYF.

This clone was recorded only once. The rearrangement links TRBV4-1 to TRBJ2-1; TRBD1 matches 8 bases. Per the germline V gene, CDR1 is MGHRA and CDR2 is YSYEKL. This CDR3 spans 15 amino acids. Germline trimming cut 4 bases from V and 10 bases from J; bases unmatched to any gene: 12. In DNA form, the CDR3 reads TGCGCCAGCAGCCCCCAGGACAGGGCCGAAATGGAGCAGTTCTTC. It codes for CASSPQDRAEMEQFF.

This rearrangement joins TRBV19 to TRBJ1-2; D not resolved. This CDR3 has 14 residues. V was cut by 1 base and J by 4 bases, with 10 bases left in between. CDR1 LNHDA and CDR2 SQIVND come from the germline V gene (reference sequence). In DNA form, the CDR3 reads TGTGCCAGTAGTATAGGCGAAGGCGGCTATGGCTACACCTTC. It encodes CASSIGEGGYGYTF.

The CDR3 protein is CAWRAVGGAQTQYF. In DNA form, the CDR3 reads TGTGCCTGGAGAGCCGTGGGTGGGGCGCAGACCCAGTACTTC. This chain uses TRBV30 with TRBJ2-5; D may be TRBD1 (5 bases). Trimming pared 3 bases from V and 6 bases from J, leaving 17 bases between. Germline V gives CDR1 GTSNPN, CDR2 SVGIG (reference sequence). CDR3 length: 14 residues.

The gene calls are TRBV19 and TRBJ2-1, with D unresolved. Trimming stripped 3 bases from V and 7 bases from J, with 13 bases between. Germline V gene data show CDR1 as LNHDA and CDR2 as SQIVND (reference sequence). The CDR3 length is 14 residues. CDR3 in DNA: TGTGCCAGTAGTATTAGAATCCCCGGGAATGAGCAGTTCTTC. This gives the protein CASSIRIPGNEQFF.

This clone was observed a handful of times. CDR3 coding DNA: TGTGCCAGCCGACGCGGGACCATCTACGAGCAGTACTTC. Its protein product is CASRRGTIYEQYF. This chain connects TRBV27 to TRBJ2-7; TRBD2 is a possible D gene (6 bases). This CDR3 has 13 residues. The V gene's germline CDR1 is MNHEY and CDR2 SMNVEV (reference sequence). Trimming took off 8 bases at V and 3 bases at J, with 14 bases between the two ends.

The chain carries TRBV30 and TRBJ1-6; the match to TRBD1 covers 12 bases. The CDR3 totals 16 residues. Germline V gene data show CDR1 as GTSNPN and CDR2 as SVGIG (reference sequence). Trimming cost V 7 bases and J 7 bases; bases outside gene matches: 11. The DNA for the CDR3 is TGTGCCTTAAGGTACCCGGGACAGGGGGCGAATTCACCCCTCCACTTT. This codes for CALRYPGQGANSPLHF.

The rearrangement joins TRBV2 to TRBJ1-5; TRBD1 matches at 9 bases. The CDR3 spans 14 residues. With V trimmed by 4 bases and J by 2 bases, 0 bases remained unmatched. Germline-derived CDR1 and CDR2 are SNHLY and FYNNEI. CDR3 amino acids: CASSGQGGNQPQHF. The CDR3 nucleotides read TGTGCCAGCAGTGGACAGGGGGGCAATCAGCCCCAGCATTTT.

The rearrangement joins TRBV18 to TRBJ2-2, with TRBD1 matching 9 bases. Germline V gene lookup returns CDR1 KGHSH and CDR2 LQKENI. The CDR3 consists of 15 residues. With V trimmed by 1 base and J by 5 bases, 2 bases remained unmatched. The CDR3 region has the DNA TGTGCCAGCTCACCACTACAGGGGGCAACCGGGGAGCTGTTTTTT. Encoded protein: CASSPLQGATGELFF. Full variable domain (remainder filled in from reference TRBV18 and TRBJ2-2): NAGVMQNPRHLVRRRGQEARLRCSPMKGHSHVYWYRQLPEEGLKFMVYLQKENIIDESGMPKERFSAEFPKEGPSILRIQQVVRGDSAAYFCASSPLQGATGELFFGEGSRLTVL.

The rearrangement uses TRBV6-4 and TRBJ2-5, with 8 bases lining up with TRBD2. The CDR3 contains 14 residues. Germline CDR1 MRHNA, CDR2 SNTAGT. With V trimmed by 8 bases and J by 4 bases, 9 bases remained unmatched. The CDR3 coding sequence is TGTGCCAGCCCCGTCGCGGGGGGCGGAGAGACCCAGTACTTC. This translates into CASPVAGGGETQYF.

This chain connects TRBV5-4 to TRBJ2-5; 10 bases map to TRBD1. Trimming cost V 4 bases and J 0 bases; bases outside gene matches: 3. CDR3 length: 15 residues. The germline gives CDR1 SGHNT, CDR2 YYREEE (reference sequence). CDR3 DNA sequence: TGTGCCAGCAGCCAGGGACAGGGGTACCAAGAGACCCAGTACTTC. Encoded protein: CASSQGQGYQETQYF. The whole variable domain, remainder taken from reference TRBV5-4 and TRBJ2-5, is ETGVTQSPTHLIKTRGQQVTLRCSSQSGHNTVSWYQQALGQGPQFIFQYYREEENGRGNFPPRFSGLQFPNYSSELNVNALELDDSALYLCASSQGQGYQETQYFGPGTRLLVL.

The CDR3 DNA is TGTGCCAGCAGCAGTAGGACAGAGACCACCGGGGAGCTGTTTTTT. The encoded protein is CASSSRTETTGELFF. J is TRBJ2-2 and V is TRBV6-6; a weak D match, TRBD1 (6 bases). The ends were cut back, 6 bases at V and 4 bases at J, with 15 bases in the middle. The CDR3 extends over 15 amino acids. Germline lookup yields CDR1 MNHNY and CDR2 SVGAGI (reference sequence).

This rearrangement joins TRBV19 to TRBJ2-3; 10 bases agree with TRBD2. CDR3 length equals 16 residues. Trimming at V came to 1 base and at J to 4 bases, leaving 5 bases not matched to a gene. Germline values: CDR1 LNHDA, CDR2 SQIVND (reference sequence). The CDR3 coding sequence is TGTGCCAGTAGTATAGGAGCGGGGGGGCCGCCAGATACGCAGTATTTT. It is translated as CASSIGAGGPPDTQYF.

The CDR3 DNA is TGTGCCAGCTTATCCTCAGTCTATGGCTACACCTTC. Translated: CASLSSVYGYTF. The chain employs TRBV6-5 and TRBJ1-2; no firm D call. Germline assignment: CDR1 MNHEY and CDR2 SVGAGI. V was pared by 8 bases and J by 4 bases, with 11 bases between. This CDR3 is 12 amino acids long.

The V call is TRBV6-5, the J call TRBJ2-7, with 8 bases fitting TRBD1. The CDR3 consists of 14 residues. Germline-derived CDR1 and CDR2 are MNHEY and SVGAGI. With V trimmed by 8 bases and J by 3 bases, 9 bases remained unmatched. CDR3 sequence reads: CASHRQGLSYEQYF. In nucleotides, the CDR3 is TGTGCCAGCCACAGACAGGGGCTGAGCTACGAGCAGTACTTC.

This clone was picked up a small number of times. The chain couples TRBV7-8 to TRBJ1-5, with D possibly TRBD1 on 6 matching bases. CDR1 is SGHVS and CDR2 is FQNEAQ in the germline V gene. V was clipped by 5 bases and J by 0 bases, with 14 bases between them. CDR3 length: 16 amino acids. CDR3 protein: CASSLRTDYSNQPQHF. In DNA, the CDR3 is TGTGCCAGCAGCCTAAGGACAGATTATAGCAATCAGCCCCAGCATTTT.

The rearrangement links TRBV5-8 to TRBJ2-7; D ambiguous. The V gene's germline CDR1 is SGHTS and CDR2 YDEGEE. The CDR3 covers 14 residues. V gave up 0 bases and J gave up 9 bases, with 16 bases separating them. CDR3 DNA: TGTGCCAGCAGCTTGGGACCCACTGCGGTATGGCAGTACTTC. As protein: CASSLGPTAVWQYF.

The rearrangement joins TRBV29-1 to TRBJ2-5; no reliable D call. The germline V gene has CDR1 SQVTM and CDR2 ANQGSEA. There are 12 residues in the CDR3. Trimming took 4 bases from V and 2 from J, leaving 8 bases between them. This chain's CDR3 is CSVAQIQETQYF. The CDR3 DNA sequence: TGCAGCGTTGCCCAGATTCAAGAGACCCAGTACTTC.

DNA of the CDR3: TGTGCCAGCAGTGGGAGGAGGGACAGCTCTAATGAAAAACTGTTTTTT. Protein: CASSGRRDSSNEKLFF. V gene TRBV6-2 or TRBV6-3 combines with J gene TRBJ1-4; 7 nucleotides align to TRBD1. The germline V gene encodes CDR1 MNHEY and CDR2 SVGEGT. The CDR3 loop spans 16 amino acids. Trimming removed 5 bases from V and 3 bases from J; junction bases left unmatched: 9.

The rearrangement joins TRBV7-2 to TRBJ2-7, with D hard to call. The CDR3 runs 13 residues. Per the germline V gene, CDR1 is SGHTA and CDR2 is FQGNSA. Deletions cut 1 base from V and 6 bases from J, with 10 bases between. The chain's CDR3 is CASSLVSGREQYF. In nucleotides, the CDR3 is TGTGCCAGCAGCTTAGTCTCTGGCCGCGAGCAGTACTTC.

The chain joins TRBV6-5 to TRBJ1-6; D is possibly TRBD1 (6 bases). Germline V gene lookup returns CDR1 MNHEY and CDR2 SVGAGI. This CDR3 is 14 amino acids long. V dropped 6 bases and J dropped 6 bases, with 12 bases sitting between them. The CDR3 nucleotides are TGTGCCAGCAGCCCCGACAGGCTTAATTCACCCCTCCACTTT. Translating gives CASSPDRLNSPLHF.

The genes are TRBV6-5 and TRBJ1-2; weak D call: TRBD1 (6 bases). The germline V and J ends were trimmed by 8 bases and 8 bases, with 18 bases remaining between them. The germline CDR1 and CDR2 sequences are MNHEY and SVGAGI. The length of the CDR3 is 13 residues. The CDR3 DNA sequence: TGTGCCAGCCTTGGGGGCGGGGGGAGGGGCTACACCTTC. It codes for CASLGGGGRGYTF.

This sequence joins TRBV25-1 and TRBJ1-1; maybe TRBD1 (6 bases). The CDR3 runs to 15 residues. The ends were cut back, 8 bases at V and 5 bases at J, with 21 bases in the middle. CDR1 and CDR2 (germline): MGHDK, SYGVNS. Here the CDR3 DNA reads TGTGCCAGCCTACGATCCACAGGGATGAGAACTGAAGCTTTCTTT. The encoded protein is CASLRSTGMRTEAFF.

The gene calls are TRBV6-5 and TRBJ1-5, with 7 bases identical to TRBD1. After removal of 8 bases from V and 5 bases from J, the junction contained 9 bases not matched to a gene. This CDR3 contains 14 residues. Per the germline V gene, CDR1 is MNHEY and CDR2 is SVGAGI. CDR3: CASGLQGGDQPQHF. The CDR3 region has the DNA TGTGCCAGCGGGCTTCAGGGGGGTGATCAGCCCCAGCATTTT.

The chain links TRBV2 to TRBJ2-5; TRBD2 might be the D (6 bases). This CDR3 is built from 12 residues. V was pared by 10 bases and J by 4 bases, with 13 bases between. Germline CDR1 reads SNHLY; CDR2 reads FYNNEI. CDR3 DNA sequence: TGTGCCACCCCAGGGCGGGGAGAGACCCAGTACTTC. This codes for CATPGRGETQYF.

This sequence joins TRBV5-1 and TRBJ1-1; 9 bases match TRBD1. The CDR3 is made up of 17 amino acids. The germline CDR1 and CDR2 sequences are SGHRS and YFSETQ. After removal of 3 bases from V and 4 bases from J, the junction contained 13 bases not matched to a gene. The CDR3 spells CASSSTPLTGGITEAFF. CDR3 coding DNA: TGCGCCAGCAGCTCGACCCCTCTGACAGGGGGAATCACTGAAGCTTTCTTT.

The chain combines TRBV19 with TRBJ2-6; 8 nucleotides line up with TRBD1. From germline, CDR1 is LNHDA and CDR2 SQIVND (reference sequence). Trimming at V came to 2 bases and at J to 0 bases, leaving 15 bases not matched to a gene. The CDR3 is 21 residues long. The CDR3 loop is CASSIKVSGRDRHSGANVLTF. DNA for the CDR3: TGTGCCAGTAGTATAAAGGTAAGCGGGCGGGACAGGCACTCTGGGGCCAACGTCCTGACTTTC.